The 31 T cell receptor beta chains listed next were all sequenced from one sample in a study of blood T cell repertoires in COVID-19 (dated by TCRdb to 2019 to 2021). The method behind the library was the immunoSEQ multiplex PCR assay. The table was pulled from immuneACCESS by TCRdb, which kept in-frame rearrangements only. Such tables lose some clones; where checked, under half of the loss comes from unresolved V genes, and the rest has no known cause. The sample records around 190,000 clones, approximately 90% of which are singletons. The top ten hold 1.1% of the sample. Sequenced: peripheral blood. The receptors come from a man aged 25 to 40 with acute or convalescent COVID-19.

The CDR3 sequence is CASSQDRLENEQFF. The CDR3 DNA reads TGTGCCAGTAGTCAAGACAGGTTAGAGAATGAGCAGTTCTTC. The V gene is TRBV19, the J gene TRBJ2-1; weak D call: TRBD1 (6 bases). CDR3 length: 14 amino acids. V lost 5 bases and J 7 bases, leaving 15 bases between the germline ends. Germline V gene sequence: CDR1 LNHDA, CDR2 SQIVND (reference sequence).

This clone occurred a few times. The V call is TRBV30, the J call TRBJ1-6, with 7 nucleotides matching TRBD1. CDR1 and CDR2 from the germline V gene are GTSNPN and SVGIG (reference sequence). V lost 7 bases to trimming and J lost 7 bases; unmatched junction nucleotides: 7. The CDR3 extends over 13 amino acids. This CDR3 reads CASDRTDNSPLHF. CDR3 nucleotide sequence: TGTGCCTCGGACAGGACAGACAATTCACCCCTCCACTTT.

This clone was counted once. The V call is TRBV7-9, the J call TRBJ2-7; D is possibly TRBD1 (6 bases). V was shortened by 5 bases and J by 7 bases, with 18 bases between the two germline ends. The CDR3 has 14 amino acids. In germline, CDR1 is SEHNR, CDR2 FQNEAQ (reference sequence). The CDR3 DNA sequence: TGTGCCAGCAGCCCCTGGGACACGGCCCGGGAGCAGTACTTC. It codes for CASSPWDTAREQYF.

Here the CDR3 DNA reads TGTGCCACTTCGGCCCCGGGACTCCCATCGCGGCGGGATGGCTACACCTTC. It translates to CATSAPGLPSRRDGYTF. The V gene is TRBV19, the J gene TRBJ1-2; D might be TRBD1 (5 bases). The CDR3 has 17 residues. The V end was cut by 10 bases, the J end by 6 bases, with 30 bases between. CDR1 and CDR2 from the germline V gene are LNHDA and SQIVND (reference sequence).

The V call is TRBV3-1 (or the pseudogene TRBV3-2), the J call TRBJ2-7; no clear D. CDR3 length: 15 amino acids. Germline values: CDR1 LGHDT, CDR2 YNNKEL (reference sequence). Trimming took 4 bases from V and 2 from J, leaving 15 bases between them. CDR3 sequence (DNA): TGTGCCAGCAGCCCCCAGGCAGGCCCTACCTACGAGCAGTACTTC. Its protein is CASSPQAGPTYEQYF.

The rearrangement links TRBV19 to TRBJ2-2, with TRBD2 matching over 12 bases. The CDR3 extends over 15 amino acids. The germline V gene encodes CDR1 LNHDA and CDR2 SQIVND (reference sequence). V shed 6 bases and J 4 bases; nucleotides not matched to a gene: 3. The CDR3 DNA reads TGTGCCAGTAGATTACTAGCGGGAGGCACCGGGGAGCTGTTTTTT. Translation: CASRLLAGGTGELFF.

V is TRBV11-2 and J is TRBJ2-7, with a possible D match to TRBD2 (5 bases). Germline CDR1 SGHAT, CDR2 FQNNGV. The CDR3 is made up of 12 amino acids. Trimming shortened V by 5 bases and J by 3 bases, and 8 bases separated the two germline ends. DNA of the CDR3: TGTGCCAGCAGCCGGAGGAGCTACGAGCAGTACTTC. It encodes CASSRRSYEQYF.

The DNA of the CDR3 is TGTGCCACCAGGGGGGCCGGAGGAGGCACTGAAGCTTTCTTT. Its protein is CATRGAGGGTEAFF. The J gene is TRBJ1-1, the V gene TRBV24-1; D perhaps matches TRBD1 (6 bases). The CDR3 length is 14 residues. Germline values: CDR1 KGHDR, CDR2 SFDVKD. Trimming shortened V by 7 bases and J by 4 bases, and 15 bases separated the two germline ends.

V and J are TRBV18 and TRBJ1-1, with 11 bases that match TRBD1. CDR1 and CDR2 (germline): KGHSH, LQKENI. V shed 1 base and J 5 bases; nucleotides not matched to a gene: 6. There are 16 residues in the CDR3. CDR3 amino acids: CASSPLDRGHGTEAFF. The CDR3 DNA follows: TGTGCCAGCTCACCACTGGACAGGGGGCATGGGACTGAAGCTTTCTTT.

The rearrangement joins TRBV5-1 to TRBJ1-4, with D possibly being TRBD1 (6 bases). The CDR3 length is 14 residues. The germline CDR1 and CDR2 sequences are SGHRS and YFSETQ. V was shortened by 7 bases and J by 8 bases, with 18 bases between the two germline ends. The CDR3 DNA sequence: TGCGCCAGCGGCCTCCGGGACACAGACGAAAAACTGTTTTTT. Translated, it gives CASGLRDTDEKLFF.

The chain is built from TRBV7-9 and TRBJ2-2; 11 bases align to TRBD2. Trimming cost V 8 bases and J 6 bases; bases outside gene matches: 14. This CDR3 has 17 residues. CDR1 and CDR2 from the germline V gene are SEHNR and FQNEAQ (reference sequence). The CDR3 region has the DNA TGTGCCAGCGTCCCTCCTACTAGCGGGAGTTTTTCCGGGGAGCTGTTTTTT. Translating it yields CASVPPTSGSFSGELFF.

V gene TRBV7-2 combines with J gene TRBJ1-1, with 8 bases fitting TRBD1. The CDR3 has 18 amino acids. V shed 1 base and J 4 bases; nucleotides not matched to a gene: 14. In germline, CDR1 is SGHTA, CDR2 FQGNSA. CDR3 in amino acids: CASSLVWAGGAVATEAFF. For the CDR3, the DNA is TGTGCCAGCAGCTTAGTTTGGGCAGGGGGCGCGGTGGCCACTGAAGCTTTCTTT.

The chain combines TRBV7-9 with TRBJ1-1, with D unclear. CDR1 is SEHNR, CDR2 FQNEAQ, per germline (reference sequence). Trimming left V 8 bases short and J 1 base short, with 11 bases between. The CDR3 totals 13 residues. The CDR3 sequence is CASAPQANTEAFF. The CDR3 coding sequence is TGTGCCAGCGCGCCCCAGGCGAACACTGAAGCTTTCTTT.

The rearrangement joins TRBV19 to TRBJ2-7; 9 nucleotides agree with TRBD1. V lost 6 bases, J lost 2 bases, and 8 bases stayed unmatched. There are 15 residues in the CDR3. CDR1 LNHDA and CDR2 SQIVND come from the germline V gene (reference sequence). CDR3 region: CASSGDREPPYEQYF. For the CDR3, the DNA is TGTGCCAGTAGCGGGGACAGGGAACCCCCCTACGAGCAGTACTTC.

The CDR3 sequence: CASSFRIRRTQETQYF. CDR3 DNA sequence: TGTGCCAGCAGCTTCAGAATCCGACGGACACAAGAGACCCAGTACTTC. The gene calls are TRBV5-5 and TRBJ2-5, with D perhaps TRBD1 (5 bases). This CDR3 is built from 16 residues. Germline CDR1 and CDR2: SGHKS and YYEKEE (reference sequence). V gave up 2 bases and J gave up 2 bases, with 16 bases separating them.

The count of this clone is one. J is TRBJ2-3 and V is TRBV28; no reliable D call. Trimming took 4 bases from V and 5 from J, leaving 10 bases between them. The CDR3 contains 13 residues. From germline, CDR1 is MDHEN and CDR2 SYDVKM. The CDR3 region has the DNA TGTGCCAGCAGTTCCTTCTTGTTAGATACGCAGTATTTT. This translates into CASSSFLLDTQYF. The full variable domain, in which reference TRBV28 and TRBJ2-3 provide the parts outside the CDR3, is DVKVTQSSRYLVKRTGEKVFLECVQDMDHENMFWYRQDPGLGLRLIYFSYDVKMKEKGDIPEGYSVSREKKERFSLILESASTNQTSMYLCASSSFLLDTQYFGPGTRLTVL.

This chain connects TRBV27 to TRBJ1-6, with 9 bases lining up with TRBD1. J lost 10 bases, V lost 5 bases, and 9 bases had no gene match. CDR1 is MNHEY and CDR2 is SMNVEV in the germline V gene (reference sequence). The CDR3 length is 15 residues. The CDR3 spells CASSQRQGVRSPLHF. CDR3 coding DNA: TGTGCCAGCAGTCAAAGACAGGGGGTAAGGTCACCCCTCCACTTT.

The V and J genes are TRBV5-1 and TRBJ2-1; 11 bases agree with TRBD2. In germline, CDR1 is SGHRS, CDR2 YFSETQ. The CDR3 runs 18 residues. With V trimmed by 0 bases and J by 5 bases, 10 bases remained unmatched. The CDR3 DNA reads TGCGCCAGCAGCTTGGTAGTTTGGCTAGCGGGAGGAGACAATGAGCAGTTCTTC. The encoded protein is CASSLVVWLAGGDNEQFF.

The chain links TRBV2 to TRBJ1-1, with unresolved D. There are 13 residues in the CDR3. The V end was cut by 7 bases, the J end by 0 bases, with 9 bases between. Germline assignment: CDR1 SNHLY and CDR2 FYNNEI. Written as DNA, the CDR3 is TGTGCCAGCACGGGCGGGATGAACACTGAAGCTTTCTTT. Protein product: CASTGGMNTEAFF.

J is TRBJ1-3 and V is TRBV29-1, with 7 bases lining up with TRBD1. Losses at the gene ends were 3 bases for V and 4 bases for J; bases not matched to a gene: 6. This CDR3 comprises 14 residues. CDR1 and CDR2 from the germline V gene are SQVTM and ANQGSEA. The CDR3 spells CSVDDRAAGNTIYF. CDR3 DNA sequence: TGCAGCGTTGACGACAGGGCCGCAGGAAACACCATATATTTT.

The chain couples TRBV5-1 to TRBJ1-6; D is ambiguous. From germline, CDR1 is SGHRS and CDR2 YFSETQ. V was cut by 0 bases and J by 5 bases, with 9 bases left in between. The CDR3 runs to 15 residues. The CDR3 here is CASSLGVPDNSPLHF. As DNA, the CDR3 is TGCGCCAGCAGCTTGGGCGTTCCGGATAATTCACCCCTCCACTTT.

The chain recombines TRBV27 with TRBJ1-1; D not certain. V was cut by 1 base and J by 6 bases, with 9 bases left in between. The CDR3 sequence is 13 residues long. Per the germline V gene, CDR1 is MNHEY and CDR2 is SMNVEV (reference sequence). The CDR3 sequence is CASSLYAVSEAFF. CDR3 in DNA: TGTGCCAGCAGTTTATATGCAGTTTCTGAAGCTTTCTTT.

The chain uses TRBV5-1 and TRBJ1-2; D gene unclear. The germline CDR1 and CDR2 sequences are SGHRS and YFSETQ. The CDR3 is 14 amino acids. Trimming shortened V by 4 bases and J by 9 bases, and 19 bases separated the two germline ends. CDR3 loop: CASSEDGGGVSYTF. The CDR3 bases are TGCGCCAGCAGCGAGGACGGCGGCGGGGTTAGCTACACCTTC. Variable domain in full (rest from reference TRBV5-1 and TRBJ1-2): KAGVTQTPRYLIKTRGQQVTLSCSPISGHRSVSWYQQTPGQGLQFLFEYFSETQRNKGNFPGRFSGRQFSNSRSEMNVSTLELGDSALYLCASSEDGGGVSYTFGSGTRLTVV.

This clone was seen a handful of times. This rearrangement joins TRBV11-2 to TRBJ2-7; TRBD2 is a possible D gene (5 bases). V was cut by 7 bases and J by 6 bases, with 19 bases left in between. This CDR3 spans 14 amino acids. Germline-derived CDR1 and CDR2 are SGHAT and FQNNGV. The CDR3, as DNA: TGTGCCAGCACCCTCGGGGTAGCGACCCTCGAGCAGTACTTC. This sequence encodes CASTLGVATLEQYF.

This clone was seen only once. This chain links TRBV28 with TRBJ2-1, with 11 bases that match TRBD2. Germline assignment: CDR1 MDHEN and CDR2 SYDVKM. The V segment lost 4 bases and the J segment 6 bases; nucleotides outside the gene matches: 8. The CDR3 sequence is 16 residues long. In DNA, the CDR3 is TGTGCCAGCAGTTCCGATAGCGGGAGGGCCCGCAATGAGCAGTTCTTC. This gives the protein CASSSDSGRARNEQFF.

V and J are TRBV20-1 and TRBJ2-1; possible D gene TRBD1, 6 bases. This CDR3 spans 15 amino acids. V lost 3 bases and J 7 bases, leaving 19 bases between the germline ends. CDR1 DFQATT and CDR2 SNEGSKA come from the germline V gene (reference sequence). The CDR3 is CSASGRQGIRNEQFF. CDR3 DNA: TGCAGTGCTAGTGGTAGGCAGGGGATTAGGAATGAGCAGTTCTTC.

The chain is built from TRBV7-9 and TRBJ1-6; tentative D call: TRBD1 (5 bases). In germline, CDR1 is SEHNR, CDR2 FQNEAQ (reference sequence). V lost 5 bases and J 5 bases, leaving 10 bases between the germline ends. This CDR3 has 14 residues. The CDR3 DNA reads TGTGCCAGCAGCGCCCACAGGAATAATTCACCCCTCCACTTT. Translating gives CASSAHRNNSPLHF.

The chain recombines TRBV5-4 with TRBJ1-2; 7 nucleotides match TRBD1. This CDR3 is built from 15 residues. V lost 3 bases to trimming and J lost 3 bases; unmatched junction nucleotides: 8. CDR1 is SGHNT, CDR2 YYREEE, per germline (reference sequence). The CDR3 DNA reads as TGTGCCAGCAGCTCCCGACAGGGACCAGACTATGGCTACACCTTC. Its translation: CASSSRQGPDYGYTF.

This clone was counted once. V gene TRBV29-1 combines with J gene TRBJ1-3; 7 bases match TRBD1. The J segment lost 3 bases and the V segment lost 2 bases, leaving 1 base of the junction unmatched. Per germline, CDR1 SQVTM and CDR2 ANQGSEA. The CDR3 contains 13 residues. The CDR3 sequence is CSVERDSGNTIYF. CDR3 in DNA: TGCAGCGTTGAAAGGGACAGTGGAAACACCATATATTTT.

The J gene is TRBJ2-1, the V gene TRBV7-8, with TRBD1 matching 10 bases. Germline CDR1 SGHVS, CDR2 FQNEAQ. J lost 3 bases, V lost 6 bases, and 5 bases had no gene match. The CDR3 has 15 residues. This CDR3 reads CASSRQGAGYNEQFF. The CDR3 DNA follows: TGTGCCAGCAGTCGACAGGGGGCCGGCTACAATGAGCAGTTCTTC.

The J gene is TRBJ1-2, the V gene TRBV28; D not resolved. This CDR3 region has 12 residues. CDR1 and CDR2 (germline): MDHEN, SYDVKM. The V end lost 5 bases, the J end lost 8 bases, and 12 bases lay between the germline ends. CDR3 coding DNA: TGTGCCAGCAGTCTTAACCTCCAGGGCTACACCTTC. Protein product: CASSLNLQGYTF.